This T cell receptor beta chain is drawn from a study of brain T cells in children with intractable seizures (dated by TCRdb to 2020 to 2022). Turning to the overall study: A NanoString immunology panel was first used to screen resected brain tissue from 50 to 65 pediatric epilepsy surgery cases for immune gene transcripts. About 70% of the 12 selected surgery cases also had pre-surgery blood sequenced, which left four cases with brain tissue only.

The immunoSEQ assay was used to generate TCR beta chain sequences from genomic DNA. Per the original workflow: CDR3 sequences that did not begin with the conserved framework cysteine at position 104 were removed by hand. To get clonality, the normalized Shannon's Diversity Index was subtracted from one, giving values from 0 (maximal diversity) to 1 (oligoclonal). Chi-squared comparison-of-proportions tests assessed whether the same CDR3 differed in frequency between samples, such as brain versus blood. Public clonotypes were found through immuneACCESS searches, while the VDJdb browser was used to judge similarity to known antiviral clonotypes. Entries here come from immuneACCESS through TCRdb and include only in-frame sequences with V and J called. Some clones fail to appear in such tables; in the studies checked, an unresolved V gene covers under half of the shortfall, and the cause of the remainder is unknown. The D gene and trimming were derived from the DNA, and the V and J assignments and clone size from that table. The sample profile shows a few hundred thousand clones; about 93% of them were found once. The ten largest clones represent roughly 6% of the sample.

What this sample's time point label stands for: blood from clinic visit 5 months post-surgery; TSC patient then seizure free. The surgery cases showing the highest brain T cell transcript signatures were chosen for TCR beta chain sequencing of brain tissue and, when available, of blood. Prior to surgery, the patients had been treated with at least one anti-epileptic drug. TCR-sequenced patients were children with drug-resistant epilepsy due to tuberous sclerosis complex, focal cortical dysplasia, Rasmussen encephalitis or hemimegalencephaly. Bulk genomic DNA was extracted from unsorted brain tissue and whole blood with the Monarch genomic DNA purification kit. CDR3 length: 14 amino acids, cysteine to phenylalanine. Of all the DNA, just the CDR3 is kept, 42 bases in frame from base 1. V drops 1 base and J drops 1 base, leaving 7 bases in between. Reading the germline V gene (reference sequence) gives CDR1 LNHDA and CDR2 SQIVND.

Overall results and qualifications from the work: Sequencing depth differed between pre- and post-surgery blood, so clones missing from the pre-surgery sample may reflect undersampling. Viral specificity was inferred only from CDR3 sequence similarity, and patients' HCMV serostatus was unknown.

Worth noting for this clone: Its antigen specificity is not known. Base qualities are not recorded, but no much larger clone differs from it by a single base.

The sequencing used peripheral blood, collected approximately 5 months after surgery. This clonotype originated in a boy less than two years old with tuberous sclerosis and intractable seizures. The chain is assembled from TRBV19 and TRBJ1-1; a confident D gene designation cannot be given. The DNA sequence follows: TGTGCCAGTAGTATAGTTTCGAAGAACACTGAAGCTTTCTTT. It translates to CASSIVSKNTEAFF.